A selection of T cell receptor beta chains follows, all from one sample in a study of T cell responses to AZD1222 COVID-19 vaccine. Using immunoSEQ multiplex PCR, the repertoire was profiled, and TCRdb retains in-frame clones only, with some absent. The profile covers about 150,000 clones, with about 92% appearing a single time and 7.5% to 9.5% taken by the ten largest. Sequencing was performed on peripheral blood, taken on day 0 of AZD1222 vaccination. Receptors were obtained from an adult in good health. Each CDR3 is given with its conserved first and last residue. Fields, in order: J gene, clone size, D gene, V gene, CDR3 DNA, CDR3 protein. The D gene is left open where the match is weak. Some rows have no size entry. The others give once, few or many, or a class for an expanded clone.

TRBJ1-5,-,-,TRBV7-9,TGTGCCAGCAGCTCAGCTTATCGCAATCAGCCCCAGCATTTT,CASSSAYRNQPQHF
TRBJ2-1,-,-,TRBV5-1,TGCGCCAGCAGTAGTCCCTCAGGGTCAGCGGGCTCCTACAATGAGCAGTTCTTC,CASSSPSGSAGSYNEQFF
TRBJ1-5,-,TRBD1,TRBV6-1,TGTGCCAGCAGTGTAACCGGGACAGGGACATATCAGCCCCAGCATTTT,CASSVTGTGTYQPQHF
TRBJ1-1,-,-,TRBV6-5,TGTGCCAGCAGTCGAACGACAGCAGAGAACACTGAAGCTTTCTTT,CASSRTTAENTEAFF
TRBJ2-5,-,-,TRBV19,TGTGCCAGTAGTATCCAATTGAGGGGGCAAGAGACCCAGTACTTC,CASSIQLRGQETQYF
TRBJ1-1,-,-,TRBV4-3,TGCGCCAGCAGCCAATTAGGGGGCACTGAAGCTTTCTTT,CASSQLGGTEAFF
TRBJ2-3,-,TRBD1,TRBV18,TGTGCCAGCTCACCGGGGACAGGGATCGCAGATACGCAGTATTTT,CASSPGTGIADTQYF
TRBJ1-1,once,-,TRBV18,TGTGCCAGCTCACCACGGGGAGCAGTAAACACTGAAGCTTTCTTT,CASSPRGAVNTEAFF
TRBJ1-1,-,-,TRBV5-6,TGTGCCAGCAGCTTGGCGACCGGGGCGTACACTGAAGCTTTCTTT,CASSLATGAYTEAFF
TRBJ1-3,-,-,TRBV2,TGTGCCAGCAGCGCTCTTCCTTCCTCCTCTGGAAACACCATATATTTT,CASSALPSSSGNTIYF
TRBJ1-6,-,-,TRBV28,TGTGCCAGCAGTTTCAGTGTATCACCCCTCCACTTT,CASSFSVSPLHF
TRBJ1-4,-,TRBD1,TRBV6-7,TGTGCCCCCCCGGGGGACAGGAAAAGGGAAAAACTGTTTTTT,CAPPGDRKREKLFF
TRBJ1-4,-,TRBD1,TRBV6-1,TGTGCCAGCAGTGGTTTTCCAGGGGGGACTAATGAAAAACTGTTTTTT,CASSGFPGGTNEKLFF
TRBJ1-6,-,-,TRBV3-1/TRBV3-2,TGTGCCAGCAGCCAAGACAGCCGGCATTCACCCCTCCACTTT,CASSQDSRHSPLHF
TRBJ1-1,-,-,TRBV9,TGTGCCAGCAGCGTGGAAAGTCAGACTGAAGCTTTCTTT,CASSVESQTEAFF
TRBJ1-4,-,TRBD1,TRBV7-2,TGTGCCAGCAGCCCATCAGGGACAGAAAGCCTTGAAAAACTGTTTTTT,CASSPSGTESLEKLFF
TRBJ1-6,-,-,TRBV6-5,TGTGCCAGCAGTTCGAACAGGGTTTCCTATAATTCACCCCTCCACTTT,CASSSNRVSYNSPLHF
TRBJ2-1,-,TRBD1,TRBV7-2,TGTGCCAGCAGCTTAGGAGGGACAGGGTCCGAGTTCTTC,CASSLGGTGSEFF
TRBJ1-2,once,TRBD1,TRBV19,TGTGCCAGTAGTATCCTGACAGGGGGCTATGGCTACACCTTC,CASSILTGGYGYTF
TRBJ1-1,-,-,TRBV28,TGTGCCAGCGGATCGACCCTGAACACTGAAGCTTTCTTT,CASGSTLNTEAFF
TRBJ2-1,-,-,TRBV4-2,TGTGCCAGCAGCCAAGGGGACGTCAGCTCCTACAATGAGCAGTTCTTC,CASSQGDVSSYNEQFF
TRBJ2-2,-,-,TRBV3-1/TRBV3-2,TGTGCCAGCAGCCAAGTGAGAAGGGGTGGGACCGGGGAGCTGTTTTTT,CASSQVRRGGTGELFF
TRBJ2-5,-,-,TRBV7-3,TGTGCCAGCAGCTTAGAGGGGCTTGGGGAGACCCAGTACTTC,CASSLEGLGETQYF
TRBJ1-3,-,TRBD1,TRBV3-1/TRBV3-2,TGTGCCAGCTTCGGGCCCCGGGACAGGGACCATGGAAACACCATATATTTT,CASFGPRDRDHGNTIYF
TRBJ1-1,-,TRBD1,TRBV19,TGTGCCAGTAGTATAGACAGGGGGCCCACTGAAGCTTTCTTT,CASSIDRGPTEAFF
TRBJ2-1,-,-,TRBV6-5,TGTGCCAGCAGGGGCACCTACAATGAGCAGTTCTTC,CASRGTYNEQFF
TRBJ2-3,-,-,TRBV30,TGTGCCTGGAGTGTACAGGGCGGGAGTAGGACAGATACGCAGTATTTT,CAWSVQGGSRTDTQYF
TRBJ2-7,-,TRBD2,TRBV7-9,TGTGCCAGCAGCTCGGGGGGACTAGCGGGGCCGTCTACCTACGAGCAGTACTTC,CASSSGGLAGPSTYEQYF
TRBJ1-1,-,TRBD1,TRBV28,TGTGCCAGCCATGGGACAGGGGGCGTTTCGATGGGCACTGAAGCTTTCTTT,CASHGTGGVSMGTEAFF
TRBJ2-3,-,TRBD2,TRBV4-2,TGTGCCAGCAGCGCCCGAAGCGGGGGACGCACAGATACGCAGTATTTT,CASSARSGGRTDTQYF
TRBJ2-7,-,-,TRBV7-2,TGTGCCAGCAGCTTAGGGCCCACGGCCTACGAGCAGTACTTC,CASSLGPTAYEQYF
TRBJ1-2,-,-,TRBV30,TGTGCCTGGAGTGTACGGGAGGGGGTAATGAGATGGTATGGCTACACCTTC,CAWSVREGVMRWYGYTF
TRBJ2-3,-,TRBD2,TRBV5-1,TGCGCCCGCAGCTTGGGGGCGGGGGGCTCGGATACGCAGTATTTT,CARSLGAGGSDTQYF
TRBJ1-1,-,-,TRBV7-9,TGTGCCAGCAGCTTCCCAGACACCGAGGAGACTGAAGCTTTCTTT,CASSFPDTEETEAFF
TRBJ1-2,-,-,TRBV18,TGTGCCAGCTCACCACCGGCAGGGGATGGCTACACCTTC,CASSPPAGDGYTF
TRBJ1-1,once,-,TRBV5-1,TGCGCCAGCAGCTTGCAAGGCAGAGTGAACACTGAAGCTTTCTTT,CASSLQGRVNTEAFF
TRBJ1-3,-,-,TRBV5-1,TGCGCCAGCAGCTTGTCGGGGGACTCTGGAAACACCATATATTTT,CASSLSGDSGNTIYF
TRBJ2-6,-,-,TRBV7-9,TGTGCCAGCAGCTTATTAACAGCCGAGGTTTCTGGGGCCAACGTCCTGACTTTC,CASSLLTAEVSGANVLTF
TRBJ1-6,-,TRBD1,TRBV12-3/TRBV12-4,TGTGCCAGCTCGGGACAGAATTCACCCCTCCACTTT,CASSGQNSPLHF
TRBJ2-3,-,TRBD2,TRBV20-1,TGCAGTGCTAGTGTAGCGGGGGTCTCAATAACAGATACGCAGTATTTT,CSASVAGVSITDTQYF
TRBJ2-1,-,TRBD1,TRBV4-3,TGCGCCAGCAGCCAAGATTGGGACAGGACCGGTGAGCAGTTCTTC,CASSQDWDRTGEQFF
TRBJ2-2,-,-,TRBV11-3,TGTGCCAGCAGCTTAGATTGGCAGGGCCTGGGGGCTACCGGGGAGCTGTTTTTT,CASSLDWQGLGATGELFF
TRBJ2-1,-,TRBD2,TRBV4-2,TGTGCCAGCAGCCCCCAGACTAGCAAGGACAATGAGCAGTTCTTC,CASSPQTSKDNEQFF